This T cell receptor beta chain originates from a study of blood T cell repertoires in COVID-19. The wider study: T cells, B-cell-depleted T cells, or PBMCs provided the cDNA or gDNA that served as material.

The germline CDR1 and CDR2 sequences are GTSNPN and SVGIG (reference sequence). V lost 5 bases, J lost 2 bases, and 10 bases lay in between. The CDR3 spans 13 residues. This clone was picked up a small number of times. TCRdb keeps only in-frame clones here, not all; method: immunoSEQ multiplex PCR. The sample records 13,000 or so clones, roughly 93% being singletons. Sequencing was performed on peripheral blood. This chain joins TRBV30 and TRBJ1-5; D might be TRBD1 (5 bases). The sequence came from a human donor in a cohort sampled during active COVID-19. Here the CDR3 reads CAWEEGGNQPQHF. The CDR3, as DNA: TGTGCCTGGGAAGAAGGGGGCAATCAGCCCCAGCATTTT.